This T cell receptor (beta chain) was captured in a study of T cells after yellow fever vaccination. Study at large: Fractions containing few cells were prepared with SMART-Seq v4 Ultra Low Input. Notes on the study in general: Contaminants from the bulk population, in the form of abundant clonotypes, could be found in FACS-sorted repertoires.

Via MiXCR, TCRdb re-called the 5' RACE reads, giving one row per CDR3 protein. The sample records 200,000 to 300,000 distinct CDR3 sequences, approximately 3.5% being singletons. Trimming removed 6 bases at V and 0 bases at J, with 23 bases between. CDR1 and CDR2 from the germline V gene are LGHDT and YNNKEL (reference sequence). CDR3 length: 18 amino acids. This clonotype was counted many times. Its antigen is unknown. The sequencing used PBMCs, collected 15 days after the yellow fever booster vaccination. J is TRBJ1-2 and V is TRBV3-1; D is perhaps TRBD1 (6 bases). This sequence was found in a man younger than 35 who received the YFV17D yellow fever vaccine. The CDR3, as DNA: TGTGCCAGCAGTCGATCCCCCAAAACAGGGTCGGCTAACTATGGCTACACCTTC. The encoded protein is CASSRSPKTGSANYGYTF.